This T cell receptor (beta chain) was obtained from a study of HIV-infected patients and healthy controls. Study-level background: Early therapy brought no consistent CD8 count shift, though the CD4:CD8 ratio rose a little.

All unsorted peripheral T cells were captured because whole blood was used without fractionation. Reverse transcription used around 480 ng RNA and constant-region primers for alpha and beta. Separate chain-specific third strand synthesis with multiplexing indices produced the alpha and beta libraries. After a brief PCR adding P5, P7 and a second index, about 20 amplification cycles followed. TCRdb re-called the 5' RACE reads with MiXCR, one entry per CDR3 protein. The profile shows fewer than 9,500 distinct CDR3 sequences, 9.3% of them singletons. This clonotype has ten or more counts. This CDR3 is 16 amino acids long. The germline V and J ends were trimmed by 2 bases and 4 bases, with 17 bases remaining between them. Per the germline V gene, CDR1 is SGHNT and CDR2 is YYREEE (reference sequence).

The V and J genes are TRBV5-4 and TRBJ2-3, with a tentative D call TRBD1 (8 bases). This TCR was sampled from an adult with HIV infection. The sequences come from blood, collected before antiretroviral therapy. CDR3 sequence: CASSFSRQGRADTQYF. The CDR3 bases are TGTGCCAGCAGCTTTAGCCGACAGGGGAGGGCAGATACGCAGTATTTT.